This paragraph covers one T cell receptor beta chain sequence. This clonotype showed up just a few times. Its antigen remains undetermined. The record has no base qualities; no much larger clone is one base away. This record comes from a study of regulatory T cells in long-lasting Graves disease (dated by TCRdb to the early 2020s). Broadly, across the study: Patients with newly diagnosed Graves' disease had been on antithyroid drugs for under 3 months. Patients with persistent Graves' disease were compared with patients with newly diagnosed Graves' disease using TCR sequencing and RNA sequencing of peripheral blood. The study was conducted in China and was registered as a clinical trial. A total of 35 or so samples were covered by TCR sequencing, comprising some 13 persistent and around 20 newly diagnosed Graves' disease patients. Overall results and qualifications from the work: Sequencing and analysis were limited to the TCR beta chain. Preferential use of TRBV28, TRBJ1-2 and TRBJ2-5 was observed in persistent disease, whereas TRBV20-1 and TRBJ2-1 were favored in newly diagnosed disease. Only peripheral blood was studied, because thyroid tissue, the primary lesion, was inaccessible. A larger number of public clonotypes was shared among persistent patients (approximately 2,500) than among newly diagnosed patients (around 970). The authors acknowledged the small sample size as a limitation that may reduce accuracy. Compared with newly diagnosed patients, patients with persistent Graves' disease had lower TCR Shannon entropy and fewer highly expanded clones, which suggests clonal expansion.

Library preparation employed multiplex PCR. For sequencing, an Illumina HiSeq 4000 was employed. To build TCR beta libraries, CDR3 regions were amplified by Arm-PCR using iRepertoire HTBI primers. Gel purification was performed on PCR products prior to sequencing. Per the original workflow: Across samples, around 58 TRBV and around 15 TRBJ segments were identified and used for gene usage analysis of CDR3 amino acid clonotypes. COPE and FqMerger were used to merge filtered high-quality paired reads into contigs. BLAST was used to align contigs to IMGT TRBV, TRBD and TRBJ reference genes, and CDR3 was defined according to IMGT. Any clonotype with a frequency above 0.1% was counted as a highly expanded clone. Shannon entropy was used to measure repertoire diversity, and the Gini coefficient was used to measure V-J evenness. Clonotypes shared by more than one individual were considered public. Using fastp at Q25 and MiXCR, TCRdb reprocessed the public reads and kept productive beta chains. Duplicate CDR3 protein sequences are folded into a single record with the most common DNA and genes. Here the V and J calls rest on TCRdb's processing, not on the authors' analysis. For this sample the table gives some 460,000 distinct CDR3 sequences, of which roughly 15% were detected only once. The top ten clonotypes cover 12% of the sample.

CDR1 is given as LNHDA and CDR2 as SQIVND, both from the germline V gene (reference sequence). Between the V and J ends, shortened by 6 bases and 2 bases respectively, the junction contains 8 bases. The CDR3 runs 13 amino acids, cysteine and phenylalanine included. Only CDR3 DNA is held: 39 bases, read in frame from base 1. In the paper's terms, the time point label means: newly diagnosed GD, antithyroid drugs for less than 3 months. For both TCR sequencing and RNA sequencing, RNA was extracted from PBMCs using TRIzol. Graves' disease was diagnosed according to American Thyroid Association guidelines. Recruitment of patients was carried out at an endocrinology department in Xi'an, China. Each patient gave about 9.1 milliliters of peripheral blood, collected in an EDTA anticoagulant tube. Ficoll Paque Plus density gradient separation was used to isolate PBMCs, and no further T cell sorting was performed. RNA quality was checked with an Agilent 2100 Bioanalyzer and agarose gel, and concentration with a NanoDrop 2000.

These same records also appear under a second study, on T cells in Graves' hyperthyroidism and ophthalmopathy. The second study's paper adds: Graves' hyperthyroidism was defined as stable when no progression to ophthalmopathy occurred over 18 months of follow-up. Hyperthyroidism patients were newly diagnosed, with disease duration under 2 months, and aged 18 to 65 years. Patients with uncontrolled infections, other autoimmune diseases, pregnancy or lactation were excluded. Diagnoses were based on clinical symptoms, serum thyroxine and TRAb, thyroid ultrasound and orbital computed tomography. The TCR CDR3 was subjected to a first round of RT-PCR using the HTBI primer set and the Qiagen OneStep RT-PCR kit. Most expanded thyroid clonotypes (frequency above 0.001) were also detected in blood, suggesting blood repertoires may reflect thyroid immune responses. A model built on a 13 V-J signature distinguished ophthalmopathy from stable hyperthyroidism, reaching around 87% sensitivity and around 81% specificity in cross-validation and 80%/75% in testing. During validation, the model predicted progression to ophthalmopathy a median of about 5.9 months ahead of onset, with roughly 65% sensitivity and 72.22% specificity. A discovery cohort of about a hundred patients, approximately 45 with Graves' ophthalmopathy and 55 to 60 with stable Graves' hyperthyroidism, was used to find distinguishing TCR V-J signatures. Whether ophthalmopathy could be predicted prospectively was tested in an independent validation cohort made up of 18 to 20 hyperthyroidism patients plus 17 patients who later progressed to ophthalmopathy. The roughly 99 discovery patients were divided at random into training and test sets in a 7:3 ratio. In addition, the study compared T-cell repertoires in thyroid tissue and in blood from a handful of Graves' hyperthyroidism patients. After blood sampling, hyperthyroidism patients were treated with methimazole at a starting dose of 30 mg daily, and ophthalmopathy patients were treated with high-dose intravenous methylprednisolone. Libraries were constructed in a second round of multiplex PCR, after which size selection and purification were carried out. Sequencing of the libraries was done on an Illumina HiSeq2000 using paired-end 100 bp reads. SOAPnuke was used to process the raw data, with reads discarded if the reads contained adapters or uncalled bases, had a mean Phred below 15, or lacked an exact constant-primer or identifier match. High-quality paired reads were merged using COPE v1.2.5, and each unique nucleotide sequence was defined as a clonotype. MiTCR v1.1 was used to align the clonotypes against IMGT TRBV, TRBD and TRBJ reference segments. The analysis was restricted to V-J combinations with a frequency above 0.0001, which together covered 98% to 99.2% of the repertoires. The TCS score was defined as F50 (clonal expansion) divided by E x V (chaos), with BLOSUM62-based TCRdist calculated between CDR3 peptides within each V-J. Welch's t-statistics and random forest reduced just over 500 V-J features to roughly 13, which were used in a naive Bayes classifier (R e1071). Sample size was not statistically predetermined, and blinding of investigators to group allocation was not performed. The paper reports TCR Vbeta CDR3 sequencing of approximately 130 peripheral blood samples: around 45 ophthalmopathy, roughly 74 hyperthyroidism and around 17 progressor patients.

The source was peripheral blood mononuclear cells (PBMCs), collected at new diagnosis, from a patient treated with antithyroid drugs. The TCR sequence derives from a man aged 35 to 55 with Graves disease. Donor details come from another sample of the same person, matched by shared clones. The chain links TRBV19 with TRBJ1-5; no confident D gene assignment can be made. The CDR3 reads CASRGEGNQPQHF. The DNA sequence is given as TGTGCCAGTAGGGGAGAGGGCAATCAGCCCCAGCATTTT.